This is a list of T cell receptor beta chains from one sample in a study of identifying expanded T cells in peripheral blood. This table comes from immunoSEQ multiplex PCR, and its TCRdb copy is limited to in-frame clones, with some not included. The table shows 80,000 to 90,000 clones, with approximately 83% occurring only once. The specimen was blood. These receptors were collected from a person between 18 and 69 years old in good health. The CDR3 runs from the conserved cysteine through the conserved F or W. D genes are given only for firm matches. Expanded clones are given a class, and other clones once, few, many or no size at all.

V gene,J gene,D gene,clone size,CDR3 length,CDR3 protein,CDR3 DNA
TRBV4-3,TRBJ2-5,.,.,15,CASSQGVGDEETQYF,TGCGCCAGCAGCCAAGGTGTTGGTGACGAAGAGACCCAGTACTTC
TRBV6-1,TRBJ2-7,TRBD2,once,14,CASRWLAESYEQYF,TGTGCCAGCAGGTGGCTAGCGGAGTCCTACGAGCAGTACTTC
TRBV4-3,TRBJ1-3,.,.,15,CASSQDLGHRNTIYF,TGCGCCAGCAGCCAAGATCTGGGGCATCGAAACACCATATATTTT
TRBV4-3,TRBJ2-7,.,.,16,CASSQGKAAVSYEQYF,TGCGCCAGCAGCCAAGGTAAAGCGGCAGTCTCCTACGAGCAGTACTTC
TRBV9,TRBJ2-3,TRBD1,once,16,CASSPPTGIFADTQYF,TGTGCCAGCAGCCCACCGACAGGGATATTCGCAGATACGCAGTATTTT
TRBV7-9,TRBJ1-1,.,.,14,CASSQRTGNTEAFF,TGTGCCAGCAGCCAACGCACAGGGAACACTGAAGCTTTCTTT
TRBV6-4,TRBJ2-3,TRBD1,.,14,CASSEGQGTNTQYF,TGTGCCAGCAGTGAAGGACAGGGGACGAATACGCAGTATTTT
TRBV4-3,TRBJ2-7,TRBD1,.,15,CASSPTGQGDYEQYF,TGCGCCAGCAGCCCCACCGGACAGGGGGACTACGAGCAGTACTTC
TRBV12-5,TRBJ2-3,.,.,12,CASDQNTDTQYF,TGTGCTAGTGACCAGAACACAGATACGCAGTATTTT
TRBV30,TRBJ1-2,TRBD1,.,16,CAWSANHRGGSYGYTF,TGTGCCTGGAGTGCGAACCACAGGGGAGGGTCTTATGGCTACACCTTC
TRBV2,TRBJ1-2,.,.,13,CASSEQISYGYTF,TGTGCCAGCAGTGAACAGATATCCTATGGCTACACCTTC
TRBV7-9,TRBJ2-7,TRBD2,few,12,CASSWAGGEQYF,TGTGCCAGCAGCTGGGCGGGGGGAGAACAGTACTTC
TRBV18,TRBJ2-7,.,.,15,CASSPPGQGGREQYF,TGTGCCAGCTCACCCCCTGGCCAGGGGGGGCGCGAGCAGTACTTC
TRBV30,TRBJ1-6,.,.,15,CAWTMGGALNSPLHF,TGTGCCTGGACTATGGGGGGGGCGCTTAATTCACCCCTCCACTTT
TRBV2,TRBJ1-1,TRBD1,.,14,CASSGGDRDTEAFF,TGTGCCAGCAGTGGAGGGGACAGGGACACTGAAGCTTTCTTT
TRBV11-2,TRBJ1-2,.,.,15,CASSLDSADLYGYTF,TGTGCCAGCAGCTTAGATAGCGCGGACCTTTATGGCTACACCTTC
TRBV7-9,TRBJ2-2,TRBD2,.,17,CASSPGRLAGDTGELFF,TGTGCCAGCAGCCCCGGACGTCTAGCGGGGGATACCGGGGAGCTGTTTTTT
TRBV7-9,TRBJ2-1,TRBD2,few,12,CASSPGTIGQFF,TGTGCCAGCAGCCCGGGGACTATCGGGCAGTTCTTC
TRBV4-1,TRBJ1-4,.,.,14,CASSYGQMGEKLFF,TGCGCCAGCAGCTATGGACAGATGGGTGAAAAACTGTTTTTT
TRBV6-5,TRBJ2-7,TRBD1,.,13,CASSYTDRDEQYF,TGTGCCAGCAGTTACACCGACAGGGATGAGCAGTACTTC
TRBV18,TRBJ2-4,.,.,14,CASSPIEAKNIQYF,TGTGCCAGCTCACCCATAGAAGCCAAAAACATTCAGTACTTC
TRBV6-1,TRBJ2-1,.,.,15,CACLQGGGRDNEQFF,TGTGCCTGTCTACAGGGAGGGGGACGAGACAATGAGCAGTTCTTC
TRBV30,TRBJ1-5,.,.,13,CAWSKGPRQPQHF,TGTGCCTGGAGTAAAGGTCCACGGCAGCCCCAGCATTTT
TRBV28,TRBJ2-7,.,.,15,CASSPPGDLGYEQYF,TGTGCCAGCAGTCCTCCCGGGGATCTAGGCTACGAGCAGTACTTC
TRBV4-3,TRBJ2-3,.,.,18,CASSPLPPWGGPGDTQYF,TGCGCCAGCAGCCCCCTGCCACCTTGGGGGGGGCCGGGAGATACGCAGTATTTT
TRBV20-1,TRBJ1-1,.,.,10,CSASNTEAFF,TGCAGTGCCTCGAACACTGAAGCTTTCTTT
TRBV15,TRBJ1-1,TRBD1,.,16,CAARQGRLNPNTEAFF,TGTGCCGCAAGACAGGGACGGTTAAATCCGAACACTGAAGCTTTCTTT
TRBV7-3,TRBJ2-1,TRBD1,.,18,CASSLQSGQGYLGNEQFF,TGTGCCAGCAGCTTACAGTCGGGACAGGGGTACCTGGGCAATGAGCAGTTCTTC
TRBV5-1,TRBJ2-3,.,.,17,CASSLAGSQGRTDTQYF,TGCGCCAGCAGCTTGGCCGGCTCACAGGGACGCACAGATACGCAGTATTTT